This TCR beta chain was documented in a study of cytomegalovirus exposure and HLA in healthy donors. Of note for this clone: Its antigen is not known.

Amplification used 60 Vbeta primers and 13 Jbeta primers. Sequencing was performed with immunoSEQ multiplex PCR; in TCRdb, only in-frame clones are kept and a portion is missing. The repertoire consists of under 200,000 clones, with roughly 84% occurring once and the leading ten covering under 0.4%. V dropped 0 bases and J dropped 4 bases, with 18 bases sitting between them. The CDR3 sequence is 17 residues long. The germline V gene encodes CDR1 LNHDA and CDR2 SQIVND (reference sequence). Donors were nominally healthy when sampled, though unrecorded immune exposures were likely. Study-wide points: Immune exposure was documented only through CMV serostatus. TRBV6-2, TRBV6-3 and some other V segments were excluded as indistinguishable. A few of the chains that were CMV-associated were confirmed in vitro to be specific for CMV antigens.

The source of this sequence is a boy younger than 10 in good health and CMV-seronegative. The gene calls are TRBV19 and TRBJ1-2; D is unresolved. The material sequenced was PBMCs. The CDR3 DNA reads as TGTGCCAGTAGTATAGATGGCCCGTACCCCTCACCCTATGGCTACACCTTC. As protein: CASSIDGPYPSPYGYTF.